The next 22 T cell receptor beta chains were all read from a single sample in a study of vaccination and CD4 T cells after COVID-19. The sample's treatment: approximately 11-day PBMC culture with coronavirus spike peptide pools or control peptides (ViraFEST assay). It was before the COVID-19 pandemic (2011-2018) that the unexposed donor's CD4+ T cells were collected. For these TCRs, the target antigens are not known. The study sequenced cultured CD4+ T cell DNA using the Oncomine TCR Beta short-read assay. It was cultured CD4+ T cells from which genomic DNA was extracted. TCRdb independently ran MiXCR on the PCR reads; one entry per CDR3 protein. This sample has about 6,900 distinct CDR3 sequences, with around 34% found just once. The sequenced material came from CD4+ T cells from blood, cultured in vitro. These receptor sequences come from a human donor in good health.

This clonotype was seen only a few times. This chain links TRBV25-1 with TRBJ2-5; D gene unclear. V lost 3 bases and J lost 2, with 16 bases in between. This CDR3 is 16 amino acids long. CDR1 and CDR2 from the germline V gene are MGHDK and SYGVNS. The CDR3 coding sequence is TGTGCCAGCAGTGAGCTCAAGGATACATTACAAGAGACCCAGTACTTC. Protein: CASSELKDTLQETQYF. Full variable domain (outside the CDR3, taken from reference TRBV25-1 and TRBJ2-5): EADIYQTPRYLVIGTGKKITLECSQTMGHDKMYWYQQDPGMELHLIHYSYGVNSTEKGDLSSESTVSRIRTEHFPLTLESARPSHTSQYLCASSELKDTLQETQYFGPGTRLLVL.

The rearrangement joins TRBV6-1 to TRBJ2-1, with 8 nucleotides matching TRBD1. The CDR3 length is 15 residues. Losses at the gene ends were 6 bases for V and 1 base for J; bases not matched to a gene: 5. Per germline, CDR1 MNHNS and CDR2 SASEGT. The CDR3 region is CASRTGQASYNEQFF. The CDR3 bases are TGTGCCAGCAGGACGGGACAGGCTTCCTACAATGAGCAGTTCTTC.

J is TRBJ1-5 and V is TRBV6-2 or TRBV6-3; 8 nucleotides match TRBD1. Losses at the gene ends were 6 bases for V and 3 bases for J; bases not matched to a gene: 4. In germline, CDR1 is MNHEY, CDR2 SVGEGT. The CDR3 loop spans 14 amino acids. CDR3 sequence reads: CASRETGVNQPQHF. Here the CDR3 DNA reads TGTGCCAGCAGAGAGACAGGGGTCAATCAGCCCCAGCATTTT.

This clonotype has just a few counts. CDR3 loop: CASSMGSGNTIYF. Here the CDR3 DNA reads TGTGCCAGTAGTATGGGCTCTGGAAACACCATATATTTT. The chain links TRBV19 to TRBJ1-3; D gene unclear. The CDR3 has 13 amino acids. The germline V gene encodes CDR1 LNHDA and CDR2 SQIVND (reference sequence). Deletions cut 3 bases from V and 0 bases from J, with 3 bases between.

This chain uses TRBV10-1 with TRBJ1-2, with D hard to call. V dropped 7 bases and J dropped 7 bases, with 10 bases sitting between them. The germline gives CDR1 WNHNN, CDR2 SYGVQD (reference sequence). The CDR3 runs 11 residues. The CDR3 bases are TGCGCCAGCAAGCGAGCTGGTGGCTACACCTTC. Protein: CASKRAGGYTF.

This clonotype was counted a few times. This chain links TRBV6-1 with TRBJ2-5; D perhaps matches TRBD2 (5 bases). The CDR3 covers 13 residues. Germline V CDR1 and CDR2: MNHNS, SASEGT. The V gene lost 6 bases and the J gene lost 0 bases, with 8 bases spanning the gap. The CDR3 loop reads CASRAGYQETQYF. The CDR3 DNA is TGTGCCAGCAGGGCGGGTTACCAAGAGACCCAGTACTTC.

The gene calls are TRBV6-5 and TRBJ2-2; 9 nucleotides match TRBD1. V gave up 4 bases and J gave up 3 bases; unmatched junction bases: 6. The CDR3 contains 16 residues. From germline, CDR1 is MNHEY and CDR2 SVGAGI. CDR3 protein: CASSSWDRVHTGELFF. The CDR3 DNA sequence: TGTGCCAGCAGTTCTTGGGACAGGGTACACACCGGGGAGCTGTTTTTT.

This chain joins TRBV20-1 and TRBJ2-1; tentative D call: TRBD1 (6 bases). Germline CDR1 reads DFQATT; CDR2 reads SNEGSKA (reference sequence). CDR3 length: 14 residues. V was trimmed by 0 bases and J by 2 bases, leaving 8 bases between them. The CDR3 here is CSARDRDTYNEQFF. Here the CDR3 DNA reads TGCAGTGCTAGAGACCGGGACACCTACAATGAGCAGTTCTTC.

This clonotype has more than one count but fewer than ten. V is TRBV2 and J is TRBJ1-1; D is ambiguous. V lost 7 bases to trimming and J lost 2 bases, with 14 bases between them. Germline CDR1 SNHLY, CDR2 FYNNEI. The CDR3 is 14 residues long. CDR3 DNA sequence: TGTGCCAGCACCGACCGACGGGGAAACACTGAAGCTTTCTTT. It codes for CASTDRRGNTEAFF. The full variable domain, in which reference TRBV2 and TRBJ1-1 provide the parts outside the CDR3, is EPEVTQTPSHQVTQMGQEVILRCVPISNHLYFYWYRQILGQKVEFLVSFYNNEISEKSEIFDDQFSVERPDGSNFTLKIRSTKLEDSAMYFCASTDRRGNTEAFFGQGTRLTVV.

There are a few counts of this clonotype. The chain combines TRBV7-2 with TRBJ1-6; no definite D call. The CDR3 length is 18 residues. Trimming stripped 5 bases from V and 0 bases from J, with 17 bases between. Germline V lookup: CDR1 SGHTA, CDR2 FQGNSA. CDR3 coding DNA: TGTGCCAGCAGCCCTGTAGACATTTCTAGCTCCTATAATTCACCCCTCCACTTT. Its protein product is CASSPVDISSSYNSPLHF.

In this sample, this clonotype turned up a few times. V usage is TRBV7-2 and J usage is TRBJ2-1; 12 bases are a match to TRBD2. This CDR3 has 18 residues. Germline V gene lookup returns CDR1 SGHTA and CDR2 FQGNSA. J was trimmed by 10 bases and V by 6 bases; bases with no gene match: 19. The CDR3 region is CASSLVARGLAGWDEQFF. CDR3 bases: TGTGCCAGCAGTTTGGTGGCGCGGGGACTAGCGGGTTGGGACGAGCAGTTCTTC.

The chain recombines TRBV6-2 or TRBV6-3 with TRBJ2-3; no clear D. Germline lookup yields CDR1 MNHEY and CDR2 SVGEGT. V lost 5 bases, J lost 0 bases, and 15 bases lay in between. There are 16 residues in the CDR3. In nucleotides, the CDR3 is TGTGCCAGCAGTAGGCCTAAGGGCCTTAGCACAGATACGCAGTATTTT. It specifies CASSRPKGLSTDTQYF.

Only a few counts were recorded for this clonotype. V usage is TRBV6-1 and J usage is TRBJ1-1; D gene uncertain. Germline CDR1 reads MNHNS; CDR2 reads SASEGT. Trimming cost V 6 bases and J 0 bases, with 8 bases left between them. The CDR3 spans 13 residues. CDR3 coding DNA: TGTGCCAGCAGCCTCACAATGAACACTGAAGCTTTCTTT. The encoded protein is CASSLTMNTEAFF.

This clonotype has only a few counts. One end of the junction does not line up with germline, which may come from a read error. Written as DNA, the CDR3 is TGTGCCAGTAGTACGTCAGGACAGGGCAAACAGCCCCAGCATTTT. This codes for CASSTSGQGKQPQHF. This chain connects TRBV19 to TRBJ1-5, with TRBD1 matching over 8 bases. The CDR3 totals 15 residues. Germline V gene sequence: CDR1 LNHDA, CDR2 SQIVND (reference sequence). The full variable domain, with the rest looked up from reference TRBV19 and TRBJ1-5, is DGGITQSPKYLFRKEGQNVTLSCEQNLNHDAMYWYRQDPGQGLRLIYYSQIVNDFQKGDIAEGYSVSREKKESFPLTVTSAQKNPTAFYLCASSTSGQGKQPQHFGDGTRLSIL.

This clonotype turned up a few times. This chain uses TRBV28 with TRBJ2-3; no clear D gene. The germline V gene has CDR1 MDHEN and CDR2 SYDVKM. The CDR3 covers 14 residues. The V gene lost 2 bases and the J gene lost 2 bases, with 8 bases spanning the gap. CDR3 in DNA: TGTGCCAGCAGTTTACACGGAAACACAGATACGCAGTATTTT. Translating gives CASSLHGNTDTQYF.

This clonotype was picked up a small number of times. CDR3 protein: CASTPTEQAKNIQYF. As DNA, the CDR3 is TGTGCCAGCACCCCGACGGAGCAGGCCAAAAACATTCAGTACTTC. This chain uses TRBV7-9 with TRBJ2-4; D call uncertain. This CDR3 has 15 residues. The germline V gene has CDR1 SEHNR and CDR2 FQNEAQ (reference sequence). Trimming took off 7 bases at V and 1 base at J, with 14 bases between the two ends.

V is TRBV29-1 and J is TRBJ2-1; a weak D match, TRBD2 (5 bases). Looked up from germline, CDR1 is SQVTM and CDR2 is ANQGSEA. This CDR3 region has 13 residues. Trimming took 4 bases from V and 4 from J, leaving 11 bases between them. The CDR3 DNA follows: TGCAGCGTTGCTTCCCGAGGGTACAATGAGCAGTTCTTC. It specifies CSVASRGYNEQFF.

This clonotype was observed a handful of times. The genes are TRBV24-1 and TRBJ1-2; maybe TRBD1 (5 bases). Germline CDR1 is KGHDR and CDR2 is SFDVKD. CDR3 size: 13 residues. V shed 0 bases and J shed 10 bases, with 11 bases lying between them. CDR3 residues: CATSDLQGRVYTF. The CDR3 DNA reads TGTGCCACCAGTGATTTGCAAGGCAGGGTCTACACCTTC.

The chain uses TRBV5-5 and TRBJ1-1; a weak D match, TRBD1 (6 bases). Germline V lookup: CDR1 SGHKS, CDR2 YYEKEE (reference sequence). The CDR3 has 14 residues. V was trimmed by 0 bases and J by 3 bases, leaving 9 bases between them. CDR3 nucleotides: TGTGCCAGCAGCTTGGCCAGGGGTTACACTGAAGCTTTCTTT. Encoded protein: CASSLARGYTEAFF.

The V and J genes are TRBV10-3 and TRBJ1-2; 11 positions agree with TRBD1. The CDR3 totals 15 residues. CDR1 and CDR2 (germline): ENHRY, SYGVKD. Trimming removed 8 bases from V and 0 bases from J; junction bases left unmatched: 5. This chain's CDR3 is CAIGTGGNSNYGYTF. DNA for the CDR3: TGTGCCATCGGGACAGGGGGGAATTCTAACTATGGCTACACCTTC.

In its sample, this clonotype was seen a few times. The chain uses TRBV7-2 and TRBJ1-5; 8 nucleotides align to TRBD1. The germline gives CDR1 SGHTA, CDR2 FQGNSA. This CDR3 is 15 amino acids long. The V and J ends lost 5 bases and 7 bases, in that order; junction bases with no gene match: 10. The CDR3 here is CASSTGQAYGQPQHF. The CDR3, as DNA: TGTGCCAGCAGCACGGGACAGGCCTACGGGCAGCCCCAGCATTTT.

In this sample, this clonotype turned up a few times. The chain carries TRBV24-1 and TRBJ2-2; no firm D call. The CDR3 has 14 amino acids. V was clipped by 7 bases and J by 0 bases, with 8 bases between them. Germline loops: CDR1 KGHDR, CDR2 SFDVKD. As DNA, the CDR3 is TGTGCCACCAGGAACAGCGCGAACACCGGGGAGCTGTTTTTT. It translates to CATRNSANTGELFF.